Shown below are 16 T cell receptor beta chains from a single sample sequenced in a study of cytomegalovirus exposure and HLA in healthy donors. The study ran its PCR with 60 Vbeta and 13 Jbeta primers. The repertoire was sequenced with immunoSEQ multiplex PCR; TCRdb's copy has only in-frame clones and lacks some. Among fewer than 200,000 clones listed, approximately 80% were seen once. Sequences were obtained from PBMCs. Receptor source: a woman in her twenties or thirties in good health and CMV-seropositive.

The genes are TRBV7-6 and TRBJ2-5, with D possibly matching TRBD2 (5 bases). CDR1 and CDR2 (germline): SGHVS, FNYEAQ. This CDR3 has 13 residues. V was shortened by 8 bases and J by 4 bases, with 14 bases between the two germline ends. The CDR3 DNA reads as TGTGCCAGCGAACAGATGAGCGGAGAGACCCAGTACTTC. Residues: CASEQMSGETQYF.

This chain connects TRBV27 to TRBJ1-1; 8 positions agree with TRBD1. Germline CDR1 reads MNHEY; CDR2 reads SMNVEV (reference sequence). The CDR3 runs 18 residues. The V and J ends lost 2 bases and 5 bases, in that order; junction bases with no gene match: 16. The CDR3 spells CASSLRFRETGGGTEAFF. Here the CDR3 DNA reads TGTGCCAGCAGTTTAAGATTTAGAGAAACAGGGGGAGGTACTGAAGCTTTCTTT.

The chain uses TRBV27 and TRBJ1-2, with a possible D match to TRBD1 (6 bases). The germline V gene has CDR1 MNHEY and CDR2 SMNVEV (reference sequence). The germline V and J ends were trimmed by 8 bases and 5 bases, with 18 bases remaining between them. This CDR3 is built from 14 residues. The CDR3 sequence: CASGKTGQGYGYTF. CDR3 coding DNA: TGTGCCAGCGGTAAGACAGGCCAAGGGTATGGCTACACCTTC.

The V gene is TRBV7-9, the J gene TRBJ2-5, with 14 nucleotides matching TRBD2. This CDR3 region has 16 residues. The germline CDR1 and CDR2 sequences are SEHNR and FQNEAQ (reference sequence). V lost 3 bases to trimming and J lost 5 bases; unmatched junction nucleotides: 5. This CDR3 reads CASSFRTSGGWETQYF. CDR3 coding DNA: TGTGCCAGCAGCTTTCGGACTAGCGGGGGGTGGGAGACCCAGTACTTC.

This clone was detected only a few times. The chain is built from TRBV29-1 and TRBJ2-2; 7 bases are a match to TRBD2. Germline lookup yields CDR1 SQVTM and CDR2 ANQGSEA. The CDR3 totals 14 residues. V lost 5 bases, J lost 1 base, and 4 bases stayed unmatched. CDR3 amino acids: CSVSRGVNTGELFF. For the CDR3, the DNA is TGCAGCGTTTCTCGGGGGGTGAACACCGGGGAGCTGTTTTTT.

This chain uses TRBV10-3 with TRBJ1-6; no firm D call. Per the germline V gene, CDR1 is ENHRY and CDR2 is SYGVKD. Trimming stripped 6 bases from V and 7 bases from J, with 16 bases between. The CDR3 is made up of 15 amino acids. CDR3 sequence (DNA): TGTGCCATCAGGCGGGAAGGAAAGAGGAATTCACCCCTCCACTTT. Amino acid sequence: CAIRREGKRNSPLHF.

V and J are TRBV19 and TRBJ2-3; TRBD1 agrees at 10 bases. Unmatched junction bases numbered 12, after V lost 4 bases and J lost 5 bases. The CDR3 length is 17 residues. Germline CDR1 reads LNHDA; CDR2 reads SQIVND (reference sequence). The chain's CDR3 is CASSRLPGQGRQDTQYF. CDR3 in DNA: TGTGCCAGTAGTAGATTACCGGGACAGGGGAGGCAAGATACGCAGTATTTT.

The chain uses TRBV5-5 and TRBJ2-7; tentatively, D is TRBD1 (5 bases). Trimming stripped 4 bases from V and 4 bases from J, with 12 bases between. CDR1 is SGHKS and CDR2 is YYEKEE in the germline V gene (reference sequence). The CDR3 length is 13 residues. The CDR3 DNA sequence: TGTGCCAGCAGCCTCAAGGGGCGGTACGAGCAGTACTTC. Protein sequence: CASSLKGRYEQYF.

The rearrangement joins TRBV28 to TRBJ2-1, with 10 bases aligning to TRBD2. This CDR3 region has 17 residues. The J segment lost 2 bases and the V segment lost 5 bases, leaving 9 bases of the junction unmatched. The V gene's germline CDR1 is MDHEN and CDR2 SYDVKM. The CDR3 sequence: CASSTRTSGYPYNEQFF. Written as DNA, the CDR3 is TGTGCCAGCAGTACAAGGACTAGCGGTTATCCCTACAATGAGCAGTTCTTC.

The chain recombines TRBV5-6 with TRBJ2-4; 11 bases fit TRBD1. J lost 7 bases, V lost 3 bases, and 9 bases had no gene match. The CDR3 covers 16 residues. Germline V gene sequence: CDR1 SGHDT, CDR2 YYEEEE. The CDR3 loop reads CASSSHRTGGLNIQYF. CDR3 bases: TGTGCCAGCAGCTCACACCGGACAGGGGGCCTCAACATTCAGTACTTC.

The chain carries TRBV29-1 and TRBJ2-3, with D uncertain. Trimming left V 3 bases short and J 0 bases short, with 4 bases between. This CDR3 has 12 residues. The germline V gene encodes CDR1 SQVTM and CDR2 ANQGSEA. CDR3 coding DNA: TGCAGCGTTGATGCGAGCACAGATACGCAGTATTTT. As protein: CSVDASTDTQYF.

This chain connects TRBV5-1 to TRBJ1-4; 7 bases line up with TRBD1. The CDR3 covers 13 residues. Germline trimming cut 4 bases from V and 8 bases from J; bases unmatched to any gene: 5. Germline loops: CDR1 SGHRS, CDR2 YFSETQ. Written as DNA, the CDR3 is TGCGCCAGCAGCCGAAACAGGGGAGAAAAACTGTTTTTT. This gives the protein CASSRNRGEKLFF.

The rearrangement links TRBV7-9 to TRBJ2-2, with a tentative D call TRBD1 (5 bases). This CDR3 has 15 amino acids. Trimming left V 8 bases short and J 0 bases short, with 13 bases between. Germline V gene data show CDR1 as SEHNR and CDR2 as FQNEAQ (reference sequence). CDR3: CASPSREANTGELFF. CDR3 DNA sequence: TGTGCCAGCCCCTCCAGGGAAGCGAACACCGGGGAGCTGTTTTTT.

This clone was detected once. This CDR3 reads CASSYGGDGYEQYF. The CDR3 bases are TGTGCCAGCAGCTATGGGGGGGACGGATACGAGCAGTACTTC. The chain is built from TRBV7-3 and TRBJ2-7; TRBD2 matches at 7 bases. This CDR3 spans 14 amino acids. With 4 bases clipped from V and 4 bases from J, the junction kept 7 bases outside the gene matches. CDR1 SGHTA and CDR2 FQGTGA come from the germline V gene. Together with reference TRBV7-3 and TRBJ2-7, the CDR3 gives the full variable domain: GAGVSQTPSNKVTEKGKYVELRCDPISGHTALYWYRQSLGQGPEFLIYFQGTGAADDSGLPNDRFFAVRPEGSVSTLKIQRTERGDSAVYLCASSYGGDGYEQYFGPGTRLTVT.

In this sample, this clone turned up a few times. The chain has TRBV9 and TRBJ1-2; no definite D call. The germline gives CDR1 SGDLS, CDR2 YYNGEE. CDR3 length equals 15 residues. Trimming shortened V by 0 bases and J by 1 base, and 10 bases separated the two germline ends. The CDR3 is CASSVEATVNYGYTF. CDR3 bases: TGTGCCAGCAGCGTAGAAGCAACAGTTAACTATGGCTACACCTTC.

This rearrangement joins TRBV19 to TRBJ2-3, with 10 positions matching TRBD1. Trimming removed 3 bases from V and 6 bases from J; junction bases left unmatched: 6. Germline CDR1 LNHDA, CDR2 SQIVND (reference sequence). The CDR3 covers 15 residues. The CDR3 DNA is TGTGCCAGTAGTATTCGAGACAGGGGGCGCGATACGCAGTATTTT. It is translated as CASSIRDRGRDTQYF.